This T cell receptor (beta chain) was found in a study of regulatory T cells in long-lasting Graves disease. The V end was cut by 5 bases, the J end by 3 bases, with 19 bases between. Looked up from germline, CDR1 is DFQATT and CDR2 is SNEGSKA (reference sequence). The CDR3 length is 16 residues. Time point defined: newly diagnosed GD, antithyroid drugs for less than 3 months. PBMC RNA served as the TCR library source. This clonotype was observed a handful of times. Arm-PCR with iRepertoire HTBI primers amplified the CDR3 regions for these TCR beta libraries. TCRdb reprocessed the multiplex PCR reads via MiXCR and lists one record per CDR3 protein. There are approximately 350,000 distinct CDR3 sequences in the sample; roughly 17% occur only once, and 25% to 30% lies in the top ten. These data were likewise used in another study, on T cells in Graves' hyperthyroidism and ophthalmopathy. That work contributes: Ophthalmopathy prediction by the model preceded onset by a median 6.5 months.

This chain connects TRBV20-1 to TRBJ2-2; D might be TRBD1 (5 bases). The TCR comes from a man in his forties with Graves disease. The source material was peripheral blood mononuclear cells (PBMCs), sampled at new diagnosis, from a patient treated with antithyroid drugs. The CDR3 spells CSALGLGHGDTGELFF. CDR3 DNA: TGCAGTGCTCTAGGGTTAGGACACGGAGACACCGGGGAGCTGTTTTTT.